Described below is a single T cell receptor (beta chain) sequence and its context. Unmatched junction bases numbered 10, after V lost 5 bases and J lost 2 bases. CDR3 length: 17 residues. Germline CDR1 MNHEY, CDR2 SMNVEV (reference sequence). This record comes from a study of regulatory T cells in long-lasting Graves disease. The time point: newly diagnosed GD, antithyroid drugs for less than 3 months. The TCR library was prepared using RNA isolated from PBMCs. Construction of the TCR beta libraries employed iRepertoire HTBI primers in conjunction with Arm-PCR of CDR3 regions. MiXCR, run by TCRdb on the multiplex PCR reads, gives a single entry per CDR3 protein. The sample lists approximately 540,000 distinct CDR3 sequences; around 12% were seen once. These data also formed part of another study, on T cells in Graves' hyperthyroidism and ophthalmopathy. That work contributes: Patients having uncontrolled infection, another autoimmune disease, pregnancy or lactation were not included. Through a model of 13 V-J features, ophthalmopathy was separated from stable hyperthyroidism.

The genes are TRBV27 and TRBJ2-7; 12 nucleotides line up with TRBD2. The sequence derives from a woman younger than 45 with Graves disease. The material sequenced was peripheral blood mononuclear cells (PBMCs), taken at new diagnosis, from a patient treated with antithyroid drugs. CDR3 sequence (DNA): TGTGCCAGCAGTGAACTCCCACTAGCGGGGGGAACCTACGAGCAGTACTTC. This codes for CASSELPLAGGTYEQYF.